Included here is one T cell receptor beta chain sequence, with context. The data were obtained in a study of blood T cell repertoires in COVID-19. Across the study: There were acute and convalescent COVID-19 samples, and they came from the United States, Italy and Spain. PBMCs, B-cell-depleted T cells, or T cells were the source of the cDNA or gDNA that made up the material.

In the original workflow: From reference gene primer amplification, estimates of nucleated cell counts were derived. Clones were read by immunoSEQ multiplex PCR, and TCRdb kept only the in-frame ones, dropping some. The V and J calls and the clone size are those of that table, but D and trimming were determined from the DNA. The data contain some 73,000 clones, roughly four fifths of them singletons. From germline, CDR1 is KGHSH and CDR2 LQKENI. This CDR3 is 14 amino acids long. Trimming removed 6 bases at V and 6 bases at J, with 18 bases between. The chain recombines TRBV18 with TRBJ2-7; maybe TRBD2 (7 bases). What was sequenced was peripheral blood. The sequence derives from a human donor in a cohort sampled during active COVID-19. The CDR3 region is CASSPGGGAGEQYF. The CDR3 DNA reads as TGTGCCAGCTCCCCCGGTGGGGGGGCGGGCGAGCAGTACTTC.